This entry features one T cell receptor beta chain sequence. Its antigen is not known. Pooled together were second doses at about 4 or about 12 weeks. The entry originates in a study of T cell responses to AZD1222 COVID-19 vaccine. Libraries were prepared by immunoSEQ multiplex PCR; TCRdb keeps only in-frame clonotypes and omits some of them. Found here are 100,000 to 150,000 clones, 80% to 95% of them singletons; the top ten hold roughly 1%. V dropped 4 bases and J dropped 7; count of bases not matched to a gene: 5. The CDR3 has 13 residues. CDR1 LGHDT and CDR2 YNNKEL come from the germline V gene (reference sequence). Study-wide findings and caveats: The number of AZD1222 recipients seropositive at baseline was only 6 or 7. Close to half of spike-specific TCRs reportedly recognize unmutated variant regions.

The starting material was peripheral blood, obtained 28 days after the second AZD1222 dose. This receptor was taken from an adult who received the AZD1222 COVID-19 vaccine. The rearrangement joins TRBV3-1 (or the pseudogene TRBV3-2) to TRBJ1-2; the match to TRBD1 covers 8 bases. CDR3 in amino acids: CASSPQGASGYTF. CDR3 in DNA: TGTGCCAGCAGCCCTCAGGGGGCGAGTGGCTACACCTTC.